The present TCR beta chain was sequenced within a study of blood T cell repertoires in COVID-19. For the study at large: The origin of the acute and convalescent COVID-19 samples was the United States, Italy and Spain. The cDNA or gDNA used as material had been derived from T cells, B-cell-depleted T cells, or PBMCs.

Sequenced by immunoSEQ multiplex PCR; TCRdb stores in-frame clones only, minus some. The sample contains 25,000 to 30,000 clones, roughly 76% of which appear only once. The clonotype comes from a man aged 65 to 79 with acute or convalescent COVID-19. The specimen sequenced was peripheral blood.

The CDR3 reads CASSPYFRQRVYLSSYEQYF. The CDR3 nucleotides are TGTGCCAGCAGTCCCTATTTCAGACAGCGTGTCTACTTGAGCTCCTACGAGCAGTACTTC. The V gene is TRBV6-6, the J gene TRBJ2-7; D may be TRBD1 (5 bases). V lost 5 bases to trimming and J lost 0 bases, with 29 bases between them. In germline, CDR1 is MNHNY, CDR2 SVGAGI (reference sequence). The CDR3 totals 20 residues.